This TCR beta chain was found in a study of blood T cell repertoires in COVID-19. Across the study: COVID-19 samples from acute and convalescent phases originated in the United States, Italy and Spain.

J was trimmed by 1 base and V by 6 bases; bases with no gene match: 6. Germline V lookup: CDR1 MDHEN, CDR2 SYDVKM. The CDR3 runs 15 residues. Study processing details: Amplification of reference gene primers was used by the study to estimate nucleated cell counts. The protocol was immunoSEQ multiplex PCR, while the TCRdb copy is restricted to in-frame clones and leaves out a portion. V and J calls and clone size are those listed in that table; D and trimming were worked out from the DNA. Of about 130,000 clones detected, around nine tenths appear once; the ten largest clones hold about 10%. The chain has TRBV28 and TRBJ1-5; 7 nucleotides line up with TRBD1. This receptor was identified in a woman between 70 and 85 years old with COVID-19, enrolled during active disease. Sequenced input: peripheral blood. DNA for the CDR3: TGTGCCAGCAGACAGGGACAGCGGAGCAATCAGCCCCAGCATTTT. This codes for CASRQGQRSNQPQHF.